The next 16 T cell receptor beta chains were all read from a single sample in a study of tumor and adjacent non-tumor tissue in lung cancer. Three rounds of nested PCR, following a modified ARM-PCR protocol, produced the TCRbeta library. TCRdb processed the multiplex PCR reads anew with MiXCR; each CDR3 protein has one entry. The sample yields 130,000 or so distinct CDR3 sequences, about 66% seen once. This sample's RNA came from whole unsorted tissue. Sequencing was carried out using lung tumor tissue. These receptors originate from a man aged 25 to 45 with non-small cell lung cancer.

A remark on this clonotype: A much bigger clone sits one base away, suggesting this may be a read error. V gene TRBV29-1 combines with J gene TRBJ1-1; D is possibly TRBD1 (5 bases). The germline V gene encodes CDR1 SQVTM and CDR2 ANQGSEA. V lost 4 bases, J lost 10 bases, and 13 bases lay in between. This CDR3 has 11 residues. Here the CDR3 DNA reads TGCAGCGTTGGTGGGACTAGGGGAGCTTTCTTT. It specifies CSVGGTRGAFF.

This clonotype showed up just once. The chain is built from TRBV20-1 and TRBJ2-2; 9 bases map to TRBD2. The V gene's germline CDR1 is DFQATT and CDR2 SNEGSKA (reference sequence). This CDR3 is built from 18 residues. CDR3 loop: CNARQARGGALYTGELFF. The CDR3 nucleotides read TGCAATGCCCGACAGGCTCGCGGGGGGGCCTTATATACCGGGGAGCTGTTTTTT.

Comments on this clonotype: The CDR3 does not end in the conserved phenylalanine or tryptophan, so this is likely a read error. V is TRBV6-1 and J is TRBJ2-5; D is undetermined. The germline V gene encodes CDR1 MNHNS and CDR2 SASEGT. The CDR3 contains 12 residues. V lost 9 bases and J lost 3, with 11 bases in between. The CDR3 here is CARSIREETQYS. As DNA, the CDR3 is TGTGCCAGAAGTATCCGCGAAGAGACCCAGTACTCC.

A note on this clonotype: A read error may be the cause here, since a much bigger clone is one base away. The gene calls are TRBV6-1 and TRBJ2-5; D unclear. The CDR3 spans 13 residues. Germline CDR1 MNHNS, CDR2 SASEGT. CDR3 in DNA: TGTACCAGCAGTGGAGTGGATGTAGAGACCCAGTACTTC. Its translation: CTSSGVDVETQYF.

The V gene is TRBV11-3, the J gene TRBJ2-5, with 7 bases identical to TRBD2. J lost 3 bases, V lost 11 bases, and 6 bases had no gene match. The CDR3 has 12 amino acids. Germline loops: CDR1 SGHNT, CDR2 YENEEA. The chain's CDR3 is CACPREEETQYF. CDR3 DNA: TGTGCCTGCCCCCGGGAGGAAGAGACCCAGTACTTC.

In regard to this clonotype: An end of the junction does not agree with germline; a read error may underlie this. V is TRBV6-1 and J is TRBJ2-3; perhaps D is TRBD1 or TRBD2 (5 bases each). This CDR3 has 13 residues. The germline V gene has CDR1 MNHNS and CDR2 SASEGT. Written as DNA, the CDR3 is TGTGCCAGTCAGGGACGACTGACGGATATGCAGTATTTT. Translated, it gives CASQGRLTDMQYF.

This clonotype occurred many times. The gene calls are TRBV10-3 and TRBJ2-1; weak D call: TRBD1 (6 bases). The germline gives CDR1 ENHRY, CDR2 SYGVKD. V was trimmed by 6 bases and J by 7 bases, leaving 7 bases between them. This CDR3 region has 11 residues. The CDR3 coding sequence is TGTGCCATCAGCGGACAGAATGAGCAGTTCTTC. Translation: CAISGQNEQFF.

By share, this clonotype ranks as medium-sized. This chain connects TRBV20-1 to TRBJ2-1; 8 bases match TRBD2. This CDR3 region has 15 residues. V lost 2 bases to trimming and J lost 0 bases; unmatched junction nucleotides: 3. Germline V lookup: CDR1 DFQATT, CDR2 SNEGSKA (reference sequence). The CDR3 sequence is CSARLSGSSYNEQFF. In nucleotides, the CDR3 is TGCAGTGCTAGATTAAGCGGGAGCTCCTACAATGAGCAGTTCTTC.

On this clonotype itself: A read error may account for a junction end that differs from germline. The chain carries TRBV6-5 and TRBJ1-5, with 8 positions matching TRBD1. Germline V gene sequence: CDR1 MNHEY, CDR2 SVGAGI. This CDR3 has 14 amino acids. The DNA for the CDR3 is TGTGCCAGCAGGAACGAACAGGGGGATCAGGCCCAGCATTTT. Its protein product is CASRNEQGDQAQHF.

The sample holds many counts of this clonotype. The chain joins TRBV20-1 to TRBJ1-4, with TRBD1 matching over 7 bases. Germline V gene data show CDR1 as DFQATT and CDR2 as SNEGSKA (reference sequence). The CDR3 consists of 17 residues. The junction had 11 bases not matched to a gene; V was cut back by 0 bases and J by 4 bases. CDR3 bases: TGCAGTGCTAGAGATTTTCATGAACAGGGGCATAATGAAAAACTGTTTTTT. Its translation: CSARDFHEQGHNEKLFF.

Of note for this clonotype: A clone one base away is much larger, so this may be a read error. The chain employs TRBV4-1 and TRBJ2-1; TRBD1 or TRBD2 may be the D gene (5 bases each). Germline CDR1 and CDR2: MGHRA and YSYEKL. CDR3 length equals 15 residues. CDR3 DNA sequence: TGCGCCAACAGCCAAGACAGCGGAGACGGTAATGAGCAGTTCTTC. Its translation: CANSQDSGDGNEQFF.

Of note for this clonotype: Sequence at one end of the junction differs from germline and may be a read error. The chain carries TRBV11-2 and TRBJ2-1; D is perhaps TRBD2 (6 bases). The germline CDR1 and CDR2 sequences are SGHAT and FQNNGV. This CDR3 comprises 16 residues. The CDR3 region is CASSIYASASYNEQFF. DNA of the CDR3: TGTGCCAGCAGCATATATGCTAGCGCGTCTTACAATGAGCAGTTCTTT.

As concerns this clonotype: Possible read error: a much larger clone is one base away. Here the CDR3 reads CASSYQGQYEEYF. CDR3 nucleotide sequence: TGTGCCAGCAGTTACCAGGGGCAGTACGAGGAGTACTTC. The chain joins TRBV6-6 to TRBJ2-7; D is perhaps TRBD1 (6 bases). The CDR3 runs to 13 residues. Germline V gene sequence: CDR1 MNHNY, CDR2 SVGAGI (reference sequence).

In regard to this clonotype: It may be a read error: a sequence one base away is much more abundant. DNA of the CDR3: TGCAGTGCTACCCCGGGGGGAGTAGCCAAAACCATTCAGTACTTC. Translation gives CSATPGGVAKTIQYF. This chain joins TRBV20-1 and TRBJ2-4, with 7 bases lining up with TRBD2. This CDR3 contains 15 residues. Germline assignment: CDR1 DFQATT and CDR2 SNEGSKA (reference sequence).

Worth noting for this clonotype: Germline and junction disagree at one end, which may indicate a read error. V usage is TRBV20-1 and J usage is TRBJ2-1; 9 nucleotides line up with TRBD2. Germline CDR1 and CDR2: DFQATT and SNEGSKA (reference sequence). The CDR3 runs to 13 residues. Written as DNA, the CDR3 is TGCAGTGCTGGCGGGGGGGCCCATAATGAGCAGTCCTTC. Amino acids: CSAGGGAHNEQSF.

On this clonotype: A read error is possible here, since a much larger clone lies one base away. V gene TRBV4-1 combines with J gene TRBJ1-5; 7 bases line up with TRBD1. The CDR3 runs 16 residues. In germline, CDR1 is MGHRA, CDR2 YSYEKL. In DNA form, the CDR3 reads TGCGCCAGCGGCCAAGGGGACGCAGGGGGAAATCAGCCCCAGCATTTT. It specifies CASGQGDAGGNQPQHF.